This T cell receptor (beta chain) comes out of a study of blood T cell repertoires in COVID-19. In the study overall: Sources were T cells, B-cell-depleted T cells, or PBMCs; the material itself was cDNA or gDNA.

CDR1 is SGHNT, CDR2 YYREEE, per germline (reference sequence). The CDR3 is made up of 17 amino acids. The V gene end was trimmed by 4 bases and the J gene end by 1 base; junction bases not matched to a gene: 8. Using immunoSEQ multiplex PCR, the repertoire was profiled, and TCRdb retains in-frame clones only, with some absent. Of about 97,000 clones in the sample, approximately 89% are singletons; the top ten hold approximately 20%. The TCR originated in a human donor in a cohort sampled during active COVID-19. The sequencing sample was made of peripheral blood. The gene calls are TRBV5-4 and TRBJ2-3, with 11 nucleotides matching TRBD2. DNA for the CDR3: TGTGCCAGCAGCCCGGGACTAGCGGCTCGGGGCACAGATACGCAGTATTTT. Protein sequence: CASSPGLAARGTDTQYF.